This T cell receptor (beta chain) originates from a study of cytomegalovirus exposure and HLA in healthy donors. Whole-study results and caveats: Sequencing probably produced one cluster of sequence variants that were highly shared.

Concerning this clone: Its antigen is unknown.

60 Vbeta and 13 Jbeta primers were used in PCR. Profiling relied on immunoSEQ multiplex PCR, and the TCRdb table lists in-frame clones only, not all of them. The data show approximately 100,000 clones, 60% to 85% seen once. The sequenced sample was PBMCs. The sequence came from a woman aged 40 to 55 in good health and CMV-seropositive.

The CDR3 region is CASSLDWTGGIGEQFF. The CDR3 DNA reads as TGTGCCAGCAGCTTGGATTGGACAGGGGGGATAGGTGAGCAGTTCTTC. The rearrangement joins TRBV5-4 to TRBJ2-1; 10 bases are a match to TRBD1. The CDR3 has 16 residues. CDR1 is SGHNT, CDR2 YYREEE, per germline (reference sequence). With V trimmed by 0 bases and J by 9 bases, 9 bases remained unmatched.